The 14 T cell receptor beta chains in this list originate from one sample, sequenced in a study of Ad26.COV2.S vaccination and SARS-CoV-2 variants. TCRdb's table, derived via immunoSEQ multiplex PCR, lists solely in-frame clones and lacks some. The sample has a few hundred thousand clones; roughly nine tenths are singletons. Treatment of the sample: over 15 received Ad26.COV2.S at low or high dose, single or two shots; 5 received placebo; per-sample allocation not given. Sample collection was performed on day 63 after the first vaccine or placebo injection. This specimen consisted of peripheral blood, obtained in a trial of Ad26.COV2.S vaccine versus placebo. These receptors all come from a person aged 18-60 years who received the Ad26.COV2.S COVID-19 vaccine or a placebo.

J is TRBJ2-3 and V is TRBV7-2, with 8 bases identical to TRBD1. Germline lookup yields CDR1 SGHTA and CDR2 FQGNSA. Losses at the gene ends were 5 bases for V and 2 bases for J; bases not matched to a gene: 6. The CDR3 extends over 15 amino acids. The CDR3 region is CASSQQGGYTDTQYF. For the CDR3, the DNA is TGTGCCAGCAGCCAACAGGGGGGTTACACAGATACGCAGTATTTT.

The chain has TRBV4-1 and TRBJ1-1; D not resolved. Germline CDR1 reads MGHRA; CDR2 reads YSYEKL. The CDR3 is 16 residues long. The V end lost 3 bases, the J end lost 3 bases, and 17 bases lay between the germline ends. CDR3 in DNA: TGCGCCAGCAGCCACCCGCTAGTTAGTGCCGACACTGAAGCTTTCTTT. The encoded protein is CASSHPLVSADTEAFF.

This chain connects TRBV10-2 to TRBJ1-1; no reliable D call. Per germline, CDR1 WSHSY and CDR2 SAAADI. The CDR3 covers 11 residues. V dropped 0 bases and J dropped 11 bases, with 7 bases sitting between them. The CDR3: CASSESREAFF. For the CDR3, the DNA is TGCGCCAGCAGTGAGTCCCGTGAGGCTTTCTTT.

The rearrangement uses TRBV5-4 and TRBJ2-3; D call uncertain. The V end lost 1 base, the J end lost 3 bases, and 9 bases lay between the germline ends. The germline V gene encodes CDR1 SGHNT and CDR2 YYREEE (reference sequence). This CDR3 region has 14 residues. As DNA, the CDR3 is TGTGCCAGCAGCTTGCCGGAAGAAACAGATACGCAGTATTTT. Protein sequence: CASSLPEETDTQYF.

As for this clone: Different DNA sequences within this sample yield the same CDR3. The chain recombines TRBV5-6 with TRBJ1-4; a weak D match, TRBD1 (5 bases). Between the trimmed V and J ends, which lost 2 bases and 7 bases, there was a span of 12 bases. This CDR3 contains 14 residues. The germline V gene encodes CDR1 SGHDT and CDR2 YYEEEE. The CDR3 region has the DNA TGTGCCAGCAGCTTAGCGGGGAGGGGTGAAAAACTGTTTTTT. Residues: CASSLAGRGEKLFF. Full variable domain (missing parts from reference TRBV5-6 and TRBJ1-4): DAGVTQSPTHLIKTRGQQVTLRCSPKSGHDTVSWYQQALGQGPQFIFQYYEEEERQRGNFPDRFSGHQFPNYSSELNVNALLLGDSALYLCASSLAGRGEKLFFGSGTQLSVL.

This clone occurred once. The chain uses TRBV6-5 and TRBJ2-7; a weak D match, TRBD2 (7 bases). Between the trimmed V and J ends, which lost 5 bases and 1 base, there was a span of 15 bases. The germline CDR1 and CDR2 sequences are MNHEY and SVGAGI. The CDR3 extends over 15 amino acids. The CDR3 bases are TGTGCCAGCAGTCCCTTCGGGGGGCTGTCCTACGAGCAGTACTTC. Amino acid sequence: CASSPFGGLSYEQYF.

This CDR3 reads CASSPSSGRARTYNEQFF. The CDR3 region has the DNA TGCGCCAGCAGCCCCTCCTCCGGGAGGGCCAGGACCTACAATGAGCAGTTCTTC. The chain employs TRBV4-3 and TRBJ2-1; TRBD2 matches 8 bases. V dropped 4 bases and J dropped 2; count of bases not matched to a gene: 13. This CDR3 has 18 residues. The germline gives CDR1 LGHNA, CDR2 YSLEER.

The chain links TRBV19 to TRBJ2-7; TRBD1 matches 9 bases. The CDR3 loop spans 14 amino acids. V lost 7 bases to trimming and J lost 5 bases; unmatched junction nucleotides: 9. Germline lookup yields CDR1 LNHDA and CDR2 SQIVND (reference sequence). This CDR3 reads CASKGTGGVDEQYF. The DNA for the CDR3 is TGTGCCAGTAAGGGAACAGGGGGCGTCGACGAGCAGTACTTC.

The chain is built from TRBV6-2 or TRBV6-3 and TRBJ1-1; TRBD1 agrees at 9 bases. Germline loops: CDR1 MNHEY, CDR2 SVGEGT. The trim removed 5 bases at V and 1 base at J, leaving 5 bases unmatched. CDR3 length: 15 amino acids. For the CDR3, the DNA is TGTGCCAGCAGTGCCCCGGGACAGGGGAACACTGAAGCTTTCTTT. Its protein is CASSAPGQGNTEAFF.

The V gene is TRBV5-6, the J gene TRBJ1-1; 8 bases agree with TRBD1. Germline CDR1 SGHDT, CDR2 YYEEEE. The trim removed 0 bases at V and 5 bases at J, leaving 6 bases unmatched. The CDR3 contains 15 residues. The CDR3 bases are TGTGCCAGCAGCTTGGGTCCAGGGGGCTCGACTGAAGCTTTCTTT. It translates to CASSLGPGGSTEAFF.

CDR3 region: CASSQTAGSPDTQYF. CDR3 nucleotides: TGTGCCAGCTCACAGACAGCGGGATCCCCGGATACGCAGTATTTT. The chain links TRBV18 to TRBJ2-3, with 7 bases that match TRBD2. Looked up from germline, CDR1 is KGHSH and CDR2 is LQKENI. This CDR3 has 15 residues. The V and J ends lost 4 bases and 6 bases, in that order; junction bases with no gene match: 10.

This chain uses TRBV6-4 with TRBJ1-2; 7 nucleotides agree with TRBD1. CDR1 is MRHNA and CDR2 is SNTAGT in the germline V gene. V lost 6 bases and J lost 2; bases outside the gene matches: 15. The CDR3 contains 17 residues. CDR3 nucleotide sequence: TGTGCCAGCAGCCAGGAAGTTACCGGGACAGAGAACTATGGCTACACCTTC. As protein: CASSQEVTGTENYGYTF.

This chain joins TRBV3-1 (or the pseudogene TRBV3-2) and TRBJ1-1; D is unresolved. CDR3 length: 13 residues. With 4 bases removed from V and 5 bases from J, the gap between germline ends came to 11 bases. Germline V gives CDR1 LGHDT, CDR2 YNNKEL (reference sequence). CDR3 nucleotide sequence: TGTGCCAGCAGCCCCCCAGCTCATACTGAAGCTTTCTTT. As protein: CASSPPAHTEAFF.

V and J are TRBV4-3 and TRBJ2-7; D is ambiguous. This CDR3 contains 13 residues. CDR1 is LGHNA, CDR2 YSLEER, per germline. V dropped 5 bases and J dropped 2 bases, with 10 bases sitting between them. DNA of the CDR3: TGCGCCAGCAGCGCTGGTATTCCCTACGAGCAGTACTTC. This translates into CASSAGIPYEQYF.